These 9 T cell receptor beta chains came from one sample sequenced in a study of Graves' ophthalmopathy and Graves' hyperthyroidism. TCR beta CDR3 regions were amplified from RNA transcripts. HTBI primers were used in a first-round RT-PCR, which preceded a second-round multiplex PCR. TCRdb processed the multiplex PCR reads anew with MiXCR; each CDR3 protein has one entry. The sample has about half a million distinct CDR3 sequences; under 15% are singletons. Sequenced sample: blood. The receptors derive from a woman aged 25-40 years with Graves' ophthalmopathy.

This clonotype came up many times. The CDR3 DNA follows: TGTGCCAGCAGTCCTGGGTCTGGAAACACCATATATTTT. It codes for CASSPGSGNTIYF. This rearrangement joins TRBV28 to TRBJ1-3, with D uncertain. Trimming took off 5 bases at V and 1 base at J, with 6 bases between the two ends. Germline V gives CDR1 MDHEN, CDR2 SYDVKM. The CDR3 is 13 residues long.

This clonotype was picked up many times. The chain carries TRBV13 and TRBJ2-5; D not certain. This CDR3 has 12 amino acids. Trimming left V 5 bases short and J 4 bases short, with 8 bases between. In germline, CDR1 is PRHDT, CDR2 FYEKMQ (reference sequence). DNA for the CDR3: TGTGCCAGCAGCCTAACCCGAGAGACCCAGTACTTC. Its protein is CASSLTRETQYF. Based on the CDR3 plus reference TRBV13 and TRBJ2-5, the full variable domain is AAGVIQSPRHLIKEKRETATLKCYPIPRHDTVYWYQQGPGQDPQFLISFYEKMQSDKGSIPDRFSAQQFSDYHSELNMSSLELGDSALYFCASSLTRETQYFGPGTRLLVL.

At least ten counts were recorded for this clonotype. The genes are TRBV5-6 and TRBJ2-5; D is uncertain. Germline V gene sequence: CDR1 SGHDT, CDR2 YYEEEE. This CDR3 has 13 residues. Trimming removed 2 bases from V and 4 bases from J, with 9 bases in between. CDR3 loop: CASSFQAPETQYF. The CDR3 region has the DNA TGTGCCAGCAGCTTTCAGGCCCCAGAGACCCAGTACTTC.

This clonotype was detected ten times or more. The CDR3, as DNA: TGTGCCAGTAGTATCCAAGGTCCGCCGACCCTCTACGAGCAGTACTTC. It specifies CASSIQGPPTLYEQYF. V is TRBV19 and J is TRBJ2-7; D remains unclear. Germline V gene sequence: CDR1 LNHDA, CDR2 SQIVND (reference sequence). This CDR3 has 16 amino acids. Trimming left V 3 bases short and J 3 bases short, with 18 bases between.

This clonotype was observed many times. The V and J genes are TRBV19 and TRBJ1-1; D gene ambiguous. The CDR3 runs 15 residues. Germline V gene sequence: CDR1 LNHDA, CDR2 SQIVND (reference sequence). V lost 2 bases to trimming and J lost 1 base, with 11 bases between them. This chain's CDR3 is CASSINGRSNTEAFF. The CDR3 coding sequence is TGTGCCAGTAGTATAAATGGACGGTCGAACACTGAAGCTTTCTTT.

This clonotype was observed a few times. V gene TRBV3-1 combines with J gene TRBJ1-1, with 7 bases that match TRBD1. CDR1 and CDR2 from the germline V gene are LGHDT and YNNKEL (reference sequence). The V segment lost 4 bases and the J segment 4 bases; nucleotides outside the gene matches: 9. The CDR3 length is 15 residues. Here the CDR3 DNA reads TGTGCCAGCAGCCGCCCTAGACAGGGTTCCACTGAAGCTTTCTTT. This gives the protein CASSRPRQGSTEAFF.

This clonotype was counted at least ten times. The CDR3 region is CASSQQGLQETQYF. In DNA, the CDR3 is TGTGCCAGTAGTCAACAGGGTCTCCAAGAGACCCAGTACTTC. The chain uses TRBV19 and TRBJ2-5, with a weak D call TRBD1 (6 bases). V was clipped by 5 bases and J by 1 base, with 11 bases between them. Germline V gene sequence: CDR1 LNHDA, CDR2 SQIVND (reference sequence). The CDR3 loop spans 14 amino acids.

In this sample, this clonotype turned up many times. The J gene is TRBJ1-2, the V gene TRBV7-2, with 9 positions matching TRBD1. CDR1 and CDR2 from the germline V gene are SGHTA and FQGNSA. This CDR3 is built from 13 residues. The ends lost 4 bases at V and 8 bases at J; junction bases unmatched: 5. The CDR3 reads CASSSDRGLGYTF. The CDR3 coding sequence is TGTGCCAGCAGCTCTGACAGGGGGTTGGGCTACACCTTC. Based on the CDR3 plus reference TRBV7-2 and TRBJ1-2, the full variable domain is GAGVSQSPSNKVTEKGKDVELRCDPISGHTALYWYRQSLGQGLEFLIYFQGNSAPDKSGLPSDRFSAERTGGSVSTLTIQRTQQEDSAVYLCASSSDRGLGYTFGSGTRLTVV.

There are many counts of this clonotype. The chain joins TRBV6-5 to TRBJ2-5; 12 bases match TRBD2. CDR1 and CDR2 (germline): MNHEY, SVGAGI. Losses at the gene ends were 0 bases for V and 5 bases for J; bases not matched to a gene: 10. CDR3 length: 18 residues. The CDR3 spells CASSYSGSSGGAGETQYF. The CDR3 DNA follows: TGTGCCAGCAGTTACTCGGGTTCTAGCGGGGGGGCCGGTGAGACCCAGTACTTC.